This T cell receptor (beta chain) is drawn from a study of T cell responses to AZD1222 COVID-19 vaccine. Study-level points and caveats: Nearly half of the spike-specific TCRs reportedly recognize variant regions that carry no mutations.

Notes on this clone: The target antigen is unknown.

V lost 5 bases, J lost 5 bases, and 9 bases stayed unmatched. The V gene's germline CDR1 is WNHNN and CDR2 SYGVQD (reference sequence). This CDR3 has 16 amino acids. Produced via immunoSEQ multiplex PCR; TCRdb's table is partial and in-frame only. The sample lists under 200,000 clones; approximately 87% were seen once. Material: peripheral blood, obtained 28 days after the second AZD1222 dose. This rearrangement joins TRBV10-1 to TRBJ2-2; 9 nucleotides match TRBD1. The TCR comes from an adult who received the AZD1222 COVID-19 vaccine. The CDR3 sequence is CASSTRDRALTGELFF. CDR3 coding DNA: TGCGCCAGCAGTACCCGGGACAGGGCCTTGACCGGGGAGCTGTTTTTT.